The next 10 T cell receptor beta chains were all read from a single sample in a study of cytomegalovirus exposure and HLA in healthy donors (dated 2017 in TCRdb). Receptor libraries were prepared by the immunoSEQ multiplex PCR assay. A mixture of 60 forward primers for TCR Vbeta segments and 13 reverse primers for TCR Jbeta segments was used in the multiplex PCR. TCRdb provides this immuneACCESS table in a form limited to in-frame rearrangements. Some clones are lacking; in checked studies, under half of them reflect an unresolved V gene, and why the rest are absent is not known. This sample lists approximately 220,000 clones; 76% were detected once. The ten largest clones take up over 0.55% of the sample. The sample consisted of PBMCs. The source of these receptors is a man younger than 35 in good health and CMV-seronegative.

This clone has just a few counts. V is TRBV5-1 and J is TRBJ2-7; 12 bases line up with TRBD2. Germline CDR1 SGHRS, CDR2 YFSETQ. CDR3 length: 16 amino acids. Losses at the gene ends were 1 base for V and 3 bases for J; bases not matched to a gene: 5. CDR3 in DNA: TGCGCCAGCAGCTTGATGGGACTAGCGGGTTTCTACGAGCAGTACTTC. It translates to CASSLMGLAGFYEQYF.

The chain couples TRBV30 to TRBJ2-1; 16 bases match TRBD2. This CDR3 is built from 16 residues. J gave up 8 bases and V 3 bases, and 7 bases lay outside the gene matches. The germline V gene has CDR1 GTSNPN and CDR2 SVGIG (reference sequence). The CDR3 sequence is CAWSPGLAGGPDEQFF. The CDR3 coding sequence is TGTGCCTGGAGCCCGGGACTAGCGGGAGGGCCGGATGAGCAGTTCTTC.

V usage is TRBV5-1 and J usage is TRBJ2-5; 9 positions agree with TRBD2. CDR1 and CDR2 from the germline V gene are SGHRS and YFSETQ. The CDR3 contains 14 residues. V gave up 0 bases and J gave up 5 bases; unmatched junction bases: 2. CDR3 DNA: TGCGCCAGCAGCTTGGCTACTAGCGGGGAGACCCAGTACTTC. Encoded protein: CASSLATSGETQYF.

This chain uses TRBV2 with TRBJ2-7, with 8 bases that match TRBD1. The germline V gene has CDR1 SNHLY and CDR2 FYNNEI. V lost 10 bases and J lost 6; bases outside the gene matches: 14. This CDR3 contains 14 residues. CDR3 nucleotide sequence: TGTGCCACCCCGATAGGACAGGGCGCAGGCGAGCAGTACTTC. It encodes CATPIGQGAGEQYF.

This clone was counted only a few times. The rearrangement joins TRBV9 to TRBJ1-1, with 7 bases matching TRBD1. The CDR3 is 14 residues long. The junction had 5 bases not matched to a gene; V was cut back by 1 base and J by 5 bases. Germline V gene data show CDR1 as SGDLS and CDR2 as YYNGEE. CDR3 loop: CASSVTGTVTEAFF. The DNA for the CDR3 is TGTGCCAGCAGCGTAACCGGGACAGTAACTGAAGCTTTCTTT.

In the case of this clone: An end of the junction does not agree with germline; a read error may underlie this. The chain is built from TRBV6-1 and TRBJ1-2, with 9 bases aligning to TRBD1. The CDR3 sequence is 14 residues long. The germline V gene has CDR1 MNHNS and CDR2 SASEGT. This CDR3 reads CVSRGQGQSYGYTF. The CDR3 DNA reads as TGTGTCAGCAGGGGACAGGGCCAGTCGTATGGCTACACCTTC.

The chain carries TRBV28 and TRBJ2-7, with no clear D. The CDR3 is made up of 14 amino acids. Germline V gene sequence: CDR1 MDHEN, CDR2 SYDVKM. Trimming took 2 bases from V and 2 from J, leaving 10 bases between them. CDR3 sequence: CASSLDTKTYEQYF. The CDR3 nucleotides are TGTGCCAGCAGTTTAGACACGAAGACCTACGAGCAGTACTTC.

The chain links TRBV2 to TRBJ2-2, with D maybe TRBD1 (5 bases). The CDR3 is 16 amino acids. The germline V gene has CDR1 SNHLY and CDR2 FYNNEI. Trimming cost V 6 bases and J 7 bases, with 21 bases left between them. The CDR3 nucleotides read TGTGCCAGCAGCCCGAAGGCCAGGGCCCTTGACGGGGAGCTGTTTTTT. It yields the protein CASSPKARALDGELFF.

The genes are TRBV29-1 and TRBJ2-7; TRBD2 matches at 9 bases. The J segment lost 5 bases and the V segment lost 5 bases, leaving 7 bases of the junction unmatched. The CDR3 loop spans 13 amino acids. Germline CDR1 reads SQVTM; CDR2 reads ANQGSEA. The CDR3 is CSVYKREVDEQYF. The CDR3 DNA reads TGCAGCGTTTACAAGCGGGAGGTCGACGAGCAGTACTTC.

This clone has just a few counts. The chain links TRBV19 to TRBJ2-3; 8 nucleotides match TRBD1. The J segment lost 6 bases and the V segment lost 4 bases, leaving 12 bases of the junction unmatched. The V gene's germline CDR1 is LNHDA and CDR2 SQIVND (reference sequence). The CDR3 runs 16 residues. In DNA, the CDR3 is TGTGCCAGTAGTACCCCCCTGACAGGGGCTGGGGATACGCAGTATTTT. Its translation: CASSTPLTGAGDTQYF.